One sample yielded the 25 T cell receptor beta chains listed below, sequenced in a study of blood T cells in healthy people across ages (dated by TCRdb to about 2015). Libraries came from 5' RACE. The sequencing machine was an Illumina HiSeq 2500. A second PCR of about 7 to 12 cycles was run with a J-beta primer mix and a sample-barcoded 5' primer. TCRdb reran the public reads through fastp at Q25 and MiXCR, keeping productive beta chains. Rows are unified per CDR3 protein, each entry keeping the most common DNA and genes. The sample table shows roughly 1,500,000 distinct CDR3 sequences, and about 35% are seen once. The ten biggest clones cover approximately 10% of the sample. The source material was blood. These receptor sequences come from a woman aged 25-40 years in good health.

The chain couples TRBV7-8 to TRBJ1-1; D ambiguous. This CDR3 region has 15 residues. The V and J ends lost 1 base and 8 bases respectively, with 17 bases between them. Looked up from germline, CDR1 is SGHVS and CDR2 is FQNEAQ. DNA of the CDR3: TGTGCCAGCAGCTTAGGGGTGACGAAAATAGGAGAAGCTTTCTTT. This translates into CASSLGVTKIGEAFF.

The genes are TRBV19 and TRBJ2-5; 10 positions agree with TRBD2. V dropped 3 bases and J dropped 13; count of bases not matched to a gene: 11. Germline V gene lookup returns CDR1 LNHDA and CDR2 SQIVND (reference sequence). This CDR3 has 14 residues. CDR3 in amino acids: CASSIIAGGYERYF. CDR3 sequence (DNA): TGTGCCAGTAGTATTATAGCGGGGGGCTACGAGCGGTACTTC.

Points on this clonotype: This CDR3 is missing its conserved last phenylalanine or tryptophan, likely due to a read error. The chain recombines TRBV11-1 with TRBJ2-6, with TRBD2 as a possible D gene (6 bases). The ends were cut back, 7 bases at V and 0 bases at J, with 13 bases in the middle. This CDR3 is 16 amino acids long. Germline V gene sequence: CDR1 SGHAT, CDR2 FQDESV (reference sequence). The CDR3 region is CASTSGRSSGANVLTL. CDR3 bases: TGTGCCAGCACGAGCGGGCGGAGCTCTGGGGCCAACGTCCTGACTTTG.

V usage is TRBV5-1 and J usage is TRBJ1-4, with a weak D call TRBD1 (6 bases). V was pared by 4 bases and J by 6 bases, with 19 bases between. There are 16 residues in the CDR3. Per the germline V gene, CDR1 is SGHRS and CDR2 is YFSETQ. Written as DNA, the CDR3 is TGCGCCAGCAGCCCCGAGGCGGGGGGACAATATGAAAAACTGTTTTTT. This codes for CASSPEAGGQYEKLFF.

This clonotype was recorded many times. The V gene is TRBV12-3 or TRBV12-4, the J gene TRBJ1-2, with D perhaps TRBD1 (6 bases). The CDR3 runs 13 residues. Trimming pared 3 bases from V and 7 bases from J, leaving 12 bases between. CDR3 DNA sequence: TGTGCCAGCAGTTTGTTCGGGGGCAGTGGCTACACCTTC. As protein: CASSLFGGSGYTF.

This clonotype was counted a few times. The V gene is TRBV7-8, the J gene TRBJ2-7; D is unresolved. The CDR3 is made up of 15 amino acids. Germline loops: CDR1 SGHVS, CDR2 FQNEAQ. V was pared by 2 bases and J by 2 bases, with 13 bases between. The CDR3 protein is CASSLPRTDAYEQYF. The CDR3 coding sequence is TGTGCCAGCAGCTTACCTCGGACCGACGCCTACGAGCAGTACTTC.

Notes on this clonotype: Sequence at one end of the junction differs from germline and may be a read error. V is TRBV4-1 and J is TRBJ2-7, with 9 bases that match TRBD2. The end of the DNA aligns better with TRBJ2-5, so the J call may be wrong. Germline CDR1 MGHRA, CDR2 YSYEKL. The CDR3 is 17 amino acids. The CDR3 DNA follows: TGCGCCGGCAGCTCCCACGGACGGCGGGGGGGCCGAGAGACCCAGTACTTC. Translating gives CAGSSHGRRGGRETQYF.

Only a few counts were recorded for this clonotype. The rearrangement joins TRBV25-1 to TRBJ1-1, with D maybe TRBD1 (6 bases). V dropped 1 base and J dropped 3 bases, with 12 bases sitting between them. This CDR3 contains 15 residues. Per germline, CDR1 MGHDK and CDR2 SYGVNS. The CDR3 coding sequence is TGTGCCAGCAGTGAATTGCGGGGGCCGGACACTGAAGCTTTCTTT. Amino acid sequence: CASSELRGPDTEAFF.

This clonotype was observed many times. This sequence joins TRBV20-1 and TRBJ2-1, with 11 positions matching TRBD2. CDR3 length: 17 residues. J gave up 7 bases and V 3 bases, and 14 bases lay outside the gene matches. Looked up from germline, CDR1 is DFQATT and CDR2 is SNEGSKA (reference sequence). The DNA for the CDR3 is TGCAGTGCTAGGAAGACTAGCGGGGCCACTCATGAGAATGAGCAGTTCTTC. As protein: CSARKTSGATHENEQFF.

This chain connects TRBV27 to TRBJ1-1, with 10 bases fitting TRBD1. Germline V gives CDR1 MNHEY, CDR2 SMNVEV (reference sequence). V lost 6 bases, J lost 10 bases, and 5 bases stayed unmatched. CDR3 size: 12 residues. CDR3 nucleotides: TGTGCCAGCAGGACAGGGGGCACCGGAGCTTTCTTT. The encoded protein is CASRTGGTGAFF.

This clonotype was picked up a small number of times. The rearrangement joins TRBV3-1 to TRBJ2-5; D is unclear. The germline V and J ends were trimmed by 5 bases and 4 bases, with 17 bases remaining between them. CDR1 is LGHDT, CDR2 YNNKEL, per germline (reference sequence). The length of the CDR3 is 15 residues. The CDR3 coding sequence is TGTGCCAGCAGCTATAGGATGAGGCCGGGAGAGACCCAGTACTTC. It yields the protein CASSYRMRPGETQYF.

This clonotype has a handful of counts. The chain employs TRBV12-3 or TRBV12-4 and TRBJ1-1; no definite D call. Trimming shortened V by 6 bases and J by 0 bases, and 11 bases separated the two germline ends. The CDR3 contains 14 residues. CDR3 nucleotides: TGTGCCAGCAGCTCCCTCGGACTGAACACTGAAGCTTTCTTT. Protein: CASSSLGLNTEAFF.

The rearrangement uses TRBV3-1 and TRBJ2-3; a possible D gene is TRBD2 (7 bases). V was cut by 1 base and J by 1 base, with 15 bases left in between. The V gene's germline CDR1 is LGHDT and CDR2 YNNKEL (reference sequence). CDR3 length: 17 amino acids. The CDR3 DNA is TGTGCCAGCAGCCAAGCTGGGGGGGCCGTCGGCACAGATACGCAGTATTTT. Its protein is CASSQAGGAVGTDTQYF.

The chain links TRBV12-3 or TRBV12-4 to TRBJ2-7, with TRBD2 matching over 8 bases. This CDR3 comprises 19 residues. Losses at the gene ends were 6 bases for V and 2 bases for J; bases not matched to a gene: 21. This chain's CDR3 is CASSRGSGSGGVWTYEQYF. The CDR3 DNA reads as TGTGCCAGCAGCCGAGGCTCTGGGTCCGGGGGGGTTTGGACCTACGAGCAGTACTTC.

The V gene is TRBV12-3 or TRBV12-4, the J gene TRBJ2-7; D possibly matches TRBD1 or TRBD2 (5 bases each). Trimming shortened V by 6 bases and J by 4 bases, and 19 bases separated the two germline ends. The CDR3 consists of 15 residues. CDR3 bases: TGTGCCAGCAGCCCCAGCCAACCGGGACCTTACGAGCAGTACTTC. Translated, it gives CASSPSQPGPYEQYF.

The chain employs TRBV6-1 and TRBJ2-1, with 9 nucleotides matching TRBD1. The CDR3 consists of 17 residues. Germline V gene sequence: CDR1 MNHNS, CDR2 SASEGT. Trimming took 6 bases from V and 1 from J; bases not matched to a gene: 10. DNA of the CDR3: TGTGCCAGCAGCCGTACTACCGGGACAGGGTCCTACAATGAGCAGTTCTTC. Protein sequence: CASSRTTGTGSYNEQFF.

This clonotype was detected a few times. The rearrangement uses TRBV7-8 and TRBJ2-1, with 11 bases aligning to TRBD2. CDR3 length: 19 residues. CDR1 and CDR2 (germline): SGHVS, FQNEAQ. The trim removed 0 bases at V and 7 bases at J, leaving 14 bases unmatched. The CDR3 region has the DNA TGTGCCAGCAGCTTAGCGATTTCCCCACTAGCGGGAGAGAGTAATGAGCAGTTCTTC. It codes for CASSLAISPLAGESNEQFF.

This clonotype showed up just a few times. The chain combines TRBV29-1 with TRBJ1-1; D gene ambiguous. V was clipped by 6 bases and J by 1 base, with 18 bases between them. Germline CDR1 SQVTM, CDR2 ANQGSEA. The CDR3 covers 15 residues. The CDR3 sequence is CSVPVAGNPNTEAFF. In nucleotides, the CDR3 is TGCAGCGTCCCCGTTGCGGGGAATCCGAACACTGAAGCTTTCTTT. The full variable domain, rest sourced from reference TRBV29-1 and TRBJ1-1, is SAVISQKPSRDICQRGTSLTIQCQVDSQVTMMFWYRQQPGQSLTLIATANQGSEATYESGFVIDKFPISRPNLTFSTLTVSNMSPEDSSIYLCSVPVAGNPNTEAFFGQGTRLTVV.

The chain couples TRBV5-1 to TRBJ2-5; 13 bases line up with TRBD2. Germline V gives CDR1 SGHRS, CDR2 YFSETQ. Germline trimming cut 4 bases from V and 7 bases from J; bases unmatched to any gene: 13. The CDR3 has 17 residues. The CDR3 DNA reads TGCGCCAGCAGCCCGTGGACTAGCGGGAGTGATGCAGCGACCCAGTACTTC. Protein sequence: CASSPWTSGSDAATQYF.

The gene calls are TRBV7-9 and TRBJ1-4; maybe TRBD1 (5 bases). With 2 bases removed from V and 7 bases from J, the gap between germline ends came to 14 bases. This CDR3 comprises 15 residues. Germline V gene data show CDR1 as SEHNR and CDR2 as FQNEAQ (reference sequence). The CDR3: CASSLNPGTGEKLFF. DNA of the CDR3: TGTGCCAGCAGCTTAAACCCCGGGACGGGTGAAAAACTGTTTTTT.

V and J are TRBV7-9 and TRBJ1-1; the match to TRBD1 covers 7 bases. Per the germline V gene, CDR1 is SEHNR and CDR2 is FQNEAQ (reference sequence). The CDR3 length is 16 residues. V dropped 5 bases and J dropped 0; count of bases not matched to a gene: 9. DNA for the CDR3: TGTGCCAGCAGCCCGGGACAGTACCAATTGAACACTGAAGCTTTCTTT. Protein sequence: CASSPGQYQLNTEAFF.

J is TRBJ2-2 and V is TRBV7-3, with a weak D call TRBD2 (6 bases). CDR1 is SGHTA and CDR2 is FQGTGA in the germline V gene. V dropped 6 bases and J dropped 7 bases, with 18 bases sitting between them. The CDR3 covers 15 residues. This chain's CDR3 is CASRGGISLSGELFF. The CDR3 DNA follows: TGTGCCAGCAGGGGGGGTATCTCCCTGAGCGGGGAGCTGTTTTTT.

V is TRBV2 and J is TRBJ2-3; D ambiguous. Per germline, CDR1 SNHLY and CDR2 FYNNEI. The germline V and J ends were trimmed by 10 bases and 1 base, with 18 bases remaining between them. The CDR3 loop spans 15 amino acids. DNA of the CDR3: TGTGCCACCCTTGGGTCCAGCGCCCGCACAGATACGCAGTATTTT. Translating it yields CATLGSSARTDTQYF.

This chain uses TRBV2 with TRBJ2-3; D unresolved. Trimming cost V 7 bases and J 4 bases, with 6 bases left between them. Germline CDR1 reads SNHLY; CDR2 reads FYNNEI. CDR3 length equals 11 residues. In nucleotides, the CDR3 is TGTGCCAGCATGTTGGCAGATACGCAGTATTTT. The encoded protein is CASMLADTQYF.

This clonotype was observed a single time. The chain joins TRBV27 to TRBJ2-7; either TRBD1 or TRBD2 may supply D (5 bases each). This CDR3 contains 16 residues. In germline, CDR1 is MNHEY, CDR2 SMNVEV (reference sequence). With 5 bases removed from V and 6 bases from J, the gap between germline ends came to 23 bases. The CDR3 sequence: CASSQLFAGGAGEQYF. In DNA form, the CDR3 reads TGTGCCAGCAGTCAACTTTTCGCGGGTGGGGCAGGCGAGCAGTACTTC.